This T cell receptor beta chain emerged from a study of CD8 T cells in Susac syndrome. V was shortened by 5 bases and J by 5 bases, with 9 bases between the two germline ends. This CDR3 is 12 amino acids long. The germline V gene has CDR1 SGHTA and CDR2 FQGNSA. With random hexamers, about 0.45 to 1 ug RNA was reverse transcribed. TCRdb reprocessed the immunoSEQ multiplex PCR reads with MiXCR, giving one entry per CDR3 protein. The data hold about 130,000 distinct CDR3 sequences, with over 90% observed a single time. Sample: CD4+ T cells from PBMCs. The clonotype comes from a human donor in good health. The chain is built from TRBV7-2 and TRBJ2-5; D is ambiguous. The CDR3 coding sequence is TGTGCCAGCAGCCCGATAAGGGAGACCCAGTACTTC. This translates into CASSPIRETQYF.